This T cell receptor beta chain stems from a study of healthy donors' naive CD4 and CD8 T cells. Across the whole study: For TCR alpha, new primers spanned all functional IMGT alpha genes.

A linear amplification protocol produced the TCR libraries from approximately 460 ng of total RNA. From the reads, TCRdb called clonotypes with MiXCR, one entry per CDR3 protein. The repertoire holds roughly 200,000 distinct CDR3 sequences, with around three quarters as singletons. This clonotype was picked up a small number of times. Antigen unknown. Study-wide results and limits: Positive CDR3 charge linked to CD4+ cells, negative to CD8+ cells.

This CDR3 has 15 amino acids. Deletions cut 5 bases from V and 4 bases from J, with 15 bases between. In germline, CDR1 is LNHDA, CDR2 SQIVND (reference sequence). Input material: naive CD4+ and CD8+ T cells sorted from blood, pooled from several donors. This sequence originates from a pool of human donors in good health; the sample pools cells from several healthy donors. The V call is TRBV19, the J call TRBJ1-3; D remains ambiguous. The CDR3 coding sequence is TGTGCCAGTAGTCCCCACGGAGCTGGGGGAAACACCATATATTTT. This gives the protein CASSPHGAGGNTIYF.